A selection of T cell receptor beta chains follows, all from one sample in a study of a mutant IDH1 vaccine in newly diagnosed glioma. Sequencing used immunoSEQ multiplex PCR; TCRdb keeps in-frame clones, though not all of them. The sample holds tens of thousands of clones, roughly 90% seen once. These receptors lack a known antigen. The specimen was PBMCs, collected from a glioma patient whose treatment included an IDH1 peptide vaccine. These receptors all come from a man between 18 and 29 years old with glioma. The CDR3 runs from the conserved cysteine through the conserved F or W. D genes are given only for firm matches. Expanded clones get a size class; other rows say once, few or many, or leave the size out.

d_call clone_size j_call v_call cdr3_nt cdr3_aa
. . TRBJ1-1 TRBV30 TGTGCCTGGAGCGGGGGGAGTGCCACTGAAGCTTTCTTT CAWSGGSATEAFF
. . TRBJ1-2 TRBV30 TGTGCCTGGACCGGGTCTCGACGTGGCTACACCTTC CAWTGSRRGYTF
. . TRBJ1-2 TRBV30 TGTGCCTGGAGTCCTGGACGTCCTGGCTACACCTTC CAWSPGRPGYTF
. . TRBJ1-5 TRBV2 TGTGCCAGCAGTTCAGTGAATAGCAATCAGCCCCAGCATTTT CASSSVNSNQPQHF
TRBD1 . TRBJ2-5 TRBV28 TGTGCCACCCGAAAGTCGGGGGACAGGCTAGAGTACTTC CATRKSGDRLEYF
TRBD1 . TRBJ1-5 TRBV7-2 TGTGCCAGCAGCATTTCGGGACAGGGTTTGGTACGCAATCAGCCCCAGCATTTT CASSISGQGLVRNQPQHF
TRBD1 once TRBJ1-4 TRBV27 TGTGCCAGCAGTCATGGACAGGGTACTAATGAAAAACTGTTTTTT CASSHGQGTNEKLFF
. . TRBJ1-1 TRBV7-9 TGTGCCAGCAGGGGGGACGCCGTCGAAGCTTTCTTT CASRGDAVEAFF
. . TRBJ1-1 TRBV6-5 TGTGCCAGCAGTTTCGACAGGAGCTTGATGAACACTGAAGCTTTCTTT CASSFDRSLMNTEAFF
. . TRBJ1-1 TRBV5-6 TGTGCCAGCAGCTTTGAGGGGGTGTACACTGAAGCTTTCTTT CASSFEGVYTEAFF
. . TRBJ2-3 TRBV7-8 TGTGCCAGTATACGGGACTCGAACACAGATACGCAGTATTTT CASIRDSNTDTQYF
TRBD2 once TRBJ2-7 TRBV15 TGTGCCACCAGCACCCTTGCTCCCGGGACTAGGGGGAACGAGCAGTACTTC CATSTLAPGTRGNEQYF
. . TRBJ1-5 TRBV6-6 TGTGCCAGCAGGTCAGGGGCCTCCGACGCTCAGCCCCAGCATTTT CASRSGASDAQPQHF
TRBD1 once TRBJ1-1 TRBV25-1 TGTGCCAGCAGTGCGCCACCGGGACAGGGAATGAACACTGAAGCTTTCTTT CASSAPPGQGMNTEAFF
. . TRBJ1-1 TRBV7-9 TGTGCCAGCAGCTTAGCTGAGGGCCTGCCTGAAGCTTTCTTT CASSLAEGLPEAFF
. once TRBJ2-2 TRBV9 TGTGCCAGCAGCGTACTGGTTCAAGGCGGGGAGCTGTTTTTT CASSVLVQGGELFF
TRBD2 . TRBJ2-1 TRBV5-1 TGCGCCAGCAGCTTGACGGCTAGCGGGAGTGGGAATGAGCAGTTCTTC CASSLTASGSGNEQFF
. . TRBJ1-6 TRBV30 TGTGCCTGGAGTGGCGGGTTCTCCTATAATTCACCCCTCCACTTT CAWSGGFSYNSPLHF
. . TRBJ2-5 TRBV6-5 TGTGCCAGCAGTCTACGGGACCAAGAGACCCAGTACTTC CASSLRDQETQYF
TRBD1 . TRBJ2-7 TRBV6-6 TGTGCCAGCAGTGCCCTCCGGGACAGGGAATCCTACGAGCAGTACTTC CASSALRDRESYEQYF
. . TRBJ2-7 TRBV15 TGTGCCACCAGCAGAATTGGACTGACCCCCGAGCAGTACTTC CATSRIGLTPEQYF
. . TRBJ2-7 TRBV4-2 TGTGCCAGCAGCCCTGAGGCGGACTCCTCCTACGAGCAGTACTTC CASSPEADSSYEQYF
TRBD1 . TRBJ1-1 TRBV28 TGTGCCAGCAGTTACGGGGGGACAGGCGGTGAAGCTTTCTTT CASSYGGTGGEAFF
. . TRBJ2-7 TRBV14 TGTGCCAGCAGCCCGGGACATATCTACGAGCAGTACTTC CASSPGHIYEQYF
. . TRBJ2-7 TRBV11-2 TGTGCCAGCAGCTTTGCAGGGCGAGCCTACGAGCAGTACTTC CASSFAGRAYEQYF